This TCR beta chain was retrieved from a study of spatial heterogeneity in lung cancer. TCRdb ran MiXCR on the 5' RACE reads and lists one entry per CDR3 protein. The table lists tens of thousands of distinct CDR3 sequences, under 4% of them singletons. The germline CDR1 and CDR2 sequences are MGHRA and YSYEKL. V dropped 5 bases and J dropped 2 bases, with 12 bases sitting between them. The CDR3 is made up of 14 amino acids. This clonotype was counted at least ten times. Time point meaning: sample taken at primary tumor resection. This chain uses TRBV4-1 with TRBJ2-5; possible D gene TRBD1, 6 bases. This specimen consisted of normal lung tissue next to the tumor, obtained at surgery. The sequence was obtained from a male donor with early-stage non-small cell lung cancer. This CDR3 reads CASSLSQGQETQYF. CDR3 sequence (DNA): TGCGCCAGCAGCTTATCCCAGGGGCAAGAGACCCAGTACTTC.